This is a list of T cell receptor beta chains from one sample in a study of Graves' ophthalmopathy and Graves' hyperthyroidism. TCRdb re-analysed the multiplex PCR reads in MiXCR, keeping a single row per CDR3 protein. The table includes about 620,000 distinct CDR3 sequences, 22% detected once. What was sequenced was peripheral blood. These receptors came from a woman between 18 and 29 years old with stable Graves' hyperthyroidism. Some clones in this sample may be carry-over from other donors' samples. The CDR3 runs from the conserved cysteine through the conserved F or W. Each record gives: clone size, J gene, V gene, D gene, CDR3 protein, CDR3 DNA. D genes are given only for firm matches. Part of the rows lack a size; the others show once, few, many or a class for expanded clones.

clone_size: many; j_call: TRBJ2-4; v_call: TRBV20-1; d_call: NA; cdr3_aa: CSALGSRVAKNIQYF; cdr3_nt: TGCAGTGCTCTCGGATCGAGGGTAGCCAAAAACATTCAGTACTTC
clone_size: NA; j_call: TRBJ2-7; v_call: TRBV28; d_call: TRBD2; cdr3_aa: CASDPGGIYEQYF; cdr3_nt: TGTGCCTCCGACCCGGGGGGGATCTACGAGCAGTACTTC
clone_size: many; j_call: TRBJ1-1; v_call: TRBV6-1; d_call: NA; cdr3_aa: CASSLQSEAFF; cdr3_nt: TGTGCCAGCAGCCTACAATCGGAAGCTTTCTTT
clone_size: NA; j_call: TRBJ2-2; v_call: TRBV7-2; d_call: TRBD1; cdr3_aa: CASSLRTGVIGELFF; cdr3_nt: TGTGCCAGCAGCTTAAGGACAGGGGTCATCGGGGAGCTGTTTTTT
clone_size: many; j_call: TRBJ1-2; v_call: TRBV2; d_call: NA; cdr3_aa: CASMGDNYGYTF; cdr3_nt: TGTGCCAGCATGGGAGACAACTATGGCTACACCTTC
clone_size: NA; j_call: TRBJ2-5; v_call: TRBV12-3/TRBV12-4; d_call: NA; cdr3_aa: CASSSSRGRQETQYF; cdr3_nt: TGTGCCAGCAGTTCGTCTCGGGGTCGCCAAGAGACCCAGTACTTC
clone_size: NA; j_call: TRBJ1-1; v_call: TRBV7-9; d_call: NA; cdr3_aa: CASSLEFAGAFF; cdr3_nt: TGTGCCAGCAGCTTAGAGTTCGCAGGGGCTTTCTTT
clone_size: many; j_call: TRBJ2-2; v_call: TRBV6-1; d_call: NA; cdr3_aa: CASSLERGVAGELFF; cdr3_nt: TGTGCCAGCAGCCTTGAGAGGGGAGTCGCCGGGGAGCTGTTTTTT
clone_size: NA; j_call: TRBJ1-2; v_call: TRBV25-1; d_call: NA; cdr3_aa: CASSEPGPGGYTF; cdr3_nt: TGTGCCAGCAGTGAACCAGGGCCGGGGGGCTACACCTTC
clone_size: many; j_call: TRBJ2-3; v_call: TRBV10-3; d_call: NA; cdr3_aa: CAISDLLHPGTQYF; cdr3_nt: TGTGCCATCAGTGATCTATTGCACCCAGGGACGCAGTATTTT
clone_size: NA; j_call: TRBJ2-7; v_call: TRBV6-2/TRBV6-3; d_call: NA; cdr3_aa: CASSYENEQYF; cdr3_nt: TGTGCCAGCAGTTACGAGAACGAGCAGTACTTC
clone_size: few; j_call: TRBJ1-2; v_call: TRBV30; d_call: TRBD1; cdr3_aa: CAWSRDRQLGYTF; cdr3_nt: TGTGCCTGGAGCCGGGACAGACAACTCGGCTACACCTTC
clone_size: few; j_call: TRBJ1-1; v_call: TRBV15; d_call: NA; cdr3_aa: CATSSPALGTEAFF; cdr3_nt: TGTGCCACCTCCTCCCCGGCCCTGGGAACTGAAGCTTTCTTT
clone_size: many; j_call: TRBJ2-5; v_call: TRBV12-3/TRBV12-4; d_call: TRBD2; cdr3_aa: CASGLAGRETQYF; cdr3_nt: TGTGCCAGCGGACTAGCGGGGCGGGAGACCCAGTACTTC
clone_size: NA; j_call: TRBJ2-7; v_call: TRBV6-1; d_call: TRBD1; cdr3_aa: CATQGANYEQYF; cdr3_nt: TGTGCCACACAGGGGGCTAATTACGAGCAGTACTTC
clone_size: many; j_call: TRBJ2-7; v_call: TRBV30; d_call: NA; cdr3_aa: CAWRLLGQGYEQYF; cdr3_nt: TGTGCCTGGAGATTGTTAGGGCAGGGCTACGAGCAGTACTTC
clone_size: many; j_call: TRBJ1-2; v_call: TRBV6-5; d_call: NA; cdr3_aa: CASSYHGTENYGYTF; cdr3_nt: TGTGCCAGCAGTTACCACGGGACGGAGAACTATGGCTACACCTTC
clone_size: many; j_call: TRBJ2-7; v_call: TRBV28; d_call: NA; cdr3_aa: CASGPLASRGEQYF; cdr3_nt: TGTGCCAGCGGTCCCCTAGCGTCTCGAGGGGAGCAGTACTTC
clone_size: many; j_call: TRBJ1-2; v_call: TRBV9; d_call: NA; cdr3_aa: CASNPSQGSYGYTF; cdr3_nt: TGTGCCAGCAACCCGTCCCAGGGAAGCTATGGCTACACCTTC
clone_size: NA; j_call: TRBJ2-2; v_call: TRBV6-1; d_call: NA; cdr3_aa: CASRPRDVSAGELFF; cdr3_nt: TGTGCCAGCCGACCCCGGGACGTCAGTGCCGGGGAGCTGTTTTTT
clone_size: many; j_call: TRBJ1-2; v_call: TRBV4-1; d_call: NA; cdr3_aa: CASSQDYGYKNYGYTF; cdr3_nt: TGCGCCAGCAGCCAAGACTACGGGTATAAGAACTATGGCTACACCTTC
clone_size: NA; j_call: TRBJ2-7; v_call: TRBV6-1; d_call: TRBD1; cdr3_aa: CASGITGGDEQYF; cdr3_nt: TGTGCCAGCGGTATTACAGGGGGCGACGAGCAGTACTTC
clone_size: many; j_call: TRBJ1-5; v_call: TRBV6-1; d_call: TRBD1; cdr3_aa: CASSTGQGNQPQHF; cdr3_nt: TGTGCCAGCAGTACGGGACAGGGAAATCAGCCCCAGCATTTT
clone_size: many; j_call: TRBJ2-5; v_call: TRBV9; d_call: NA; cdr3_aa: CASSGRTPQQETQYF; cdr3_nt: TGTGCCAGCAGCGGACGGACGCCCCAGCAGGAGACCCAGTACTTC
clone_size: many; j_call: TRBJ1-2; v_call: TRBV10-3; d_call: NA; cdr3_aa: CAISNRDRKFRGYTF; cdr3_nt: TGTGCCATCAGTAACCGCGATCGGAAATTTCGGGGCTACACCTTC
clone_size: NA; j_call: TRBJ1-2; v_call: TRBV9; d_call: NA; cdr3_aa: CASSAFGDLNYGYTF; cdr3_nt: TGTGCCAGCAGCGCGTTCGGGGACCTTAACTATGGCTACACCTTC
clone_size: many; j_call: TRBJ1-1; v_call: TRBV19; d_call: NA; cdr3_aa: CASIRFGSALTEAFF; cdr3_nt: TGTGCCAGTATCAGGTTCGGGTCGGCGTTAACTGAAGCTTTCTTT
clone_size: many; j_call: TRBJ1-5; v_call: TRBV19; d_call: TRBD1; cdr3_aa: CASDDRVVQPQHF; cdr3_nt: TGTGCCAGTGATGACAGGGTTGTACAGCCCCAGCATTTT
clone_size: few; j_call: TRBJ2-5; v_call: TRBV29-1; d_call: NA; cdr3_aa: CSVKGETQYF; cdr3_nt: TGCAGCGTTAAAGGGGAGACCCAGTACTTC
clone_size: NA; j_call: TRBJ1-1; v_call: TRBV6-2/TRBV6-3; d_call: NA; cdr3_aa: CASTVGKTFEAFF; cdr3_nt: TGTGCCAGCACAGTGGGGAAAACCTTTGAAGCTTTCTTT
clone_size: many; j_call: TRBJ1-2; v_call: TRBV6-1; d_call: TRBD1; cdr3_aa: CASIVVTGWDYGYTF; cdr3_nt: TGTGCCAGCATAGTCGTGACAGGGTGGGACTATGGCTACACCTTC
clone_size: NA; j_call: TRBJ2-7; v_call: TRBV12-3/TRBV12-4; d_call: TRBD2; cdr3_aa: CASSHVLAGVAEQYF; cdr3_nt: TGTGCCAGCAGCCACGTGCTAGCGGGAGTAGCCGAGCAGTACTTC
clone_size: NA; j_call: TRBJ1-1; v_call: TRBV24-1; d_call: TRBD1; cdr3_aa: CATRGQGAAEAFF; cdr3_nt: TGTGCCACCAGAGGACAGGGGGCAGCTGAAGCTTTCTTT
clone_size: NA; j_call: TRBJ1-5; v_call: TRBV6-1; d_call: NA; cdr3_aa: CASKGGINQPQHF; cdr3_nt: TGTGCCAGCAAAGGTGGGATCAATCAGCCCCAGCATTTT
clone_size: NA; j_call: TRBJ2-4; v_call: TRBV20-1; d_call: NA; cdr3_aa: CSALWGDKNIQYF; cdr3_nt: TGCAGTGCTCTGTGGGGTGACAAAAACATTCAGTACTTC
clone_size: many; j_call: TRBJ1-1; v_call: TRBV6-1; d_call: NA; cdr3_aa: CASEEQLNTEAFF; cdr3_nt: TGTGCCAGCGAGGAACAGTTGAACACTGAAGCTTTCTTT
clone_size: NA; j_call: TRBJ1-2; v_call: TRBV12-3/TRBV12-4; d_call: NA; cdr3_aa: CASSFGSQGRGYTF; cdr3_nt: TGTGCCAGCAGTTTCGGATCACAGGGACGTGGCTACACCTTC
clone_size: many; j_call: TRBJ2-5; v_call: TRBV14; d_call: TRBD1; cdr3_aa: CASSQDRDSQETQYF; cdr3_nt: TGTGCCAGCAGCCAAGATCGGGACAGTCAAGAGACCCAGTACTTC
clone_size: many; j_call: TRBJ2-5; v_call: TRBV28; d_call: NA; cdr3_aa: CASRTTTGETQYF; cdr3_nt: TGTGCCAGCAGGACTACGACAGGAGAGACCCAGTACTTC
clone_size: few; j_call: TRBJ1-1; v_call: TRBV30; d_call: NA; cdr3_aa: CAWSVQAAGRRTEAFF; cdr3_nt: TGTGCCTGGAGTGTACAGGCGGCGGGGAGGCGGACTGAAGCTTTCTTT
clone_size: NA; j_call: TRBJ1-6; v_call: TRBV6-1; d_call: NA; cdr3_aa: CASSEQGRRSSYNSPLHF; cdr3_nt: TGTGCCAGCAGTGAACAAGGACGCCGGAGCTCCTATAATTCACCCCTCCACTTT
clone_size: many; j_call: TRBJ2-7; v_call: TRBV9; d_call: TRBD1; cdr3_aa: CASSVTGDSYEQYF; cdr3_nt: TGTGCCAGCAGCGTGACAGGGGACTCCTACGAGCAGTACTTC
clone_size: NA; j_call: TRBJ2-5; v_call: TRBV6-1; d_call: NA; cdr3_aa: CASSESVGLETQYF; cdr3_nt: TGTGCCAGCAGTGAATCGGTAGGCCTAGAGACCCAGTACTTC
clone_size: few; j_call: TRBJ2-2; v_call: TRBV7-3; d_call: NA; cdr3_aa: CASSLKQGYTGELFF; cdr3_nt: TGTGCCAGCAGCTTAAAACAGGGTTACACCGGGGAGCTGTTTTTT
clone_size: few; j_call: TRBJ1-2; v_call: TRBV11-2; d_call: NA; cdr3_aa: CASSSNHRAYGYTF; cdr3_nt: TGTGCCAGCAGCTCAAACCACAGGGCCTATGGCTACACCTTC
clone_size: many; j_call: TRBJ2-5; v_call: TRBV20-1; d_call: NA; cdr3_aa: CSARGVLGETQYF; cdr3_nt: TGCAGTGCCCGCGGGGTTCTAGGAGAGACCCAGTACTTC
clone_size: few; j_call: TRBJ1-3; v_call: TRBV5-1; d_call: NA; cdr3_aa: CASSLGRQGNTIYF; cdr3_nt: TGCGCCAGCAGCTTAGGAAGACAAGGAAACACCATATATTTT
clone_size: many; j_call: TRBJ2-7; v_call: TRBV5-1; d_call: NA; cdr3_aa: CASSLGIASPYEQYF; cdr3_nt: TGCGCCAGCAGCTTGGGGATAGCTAGCCCCTACGAGCAGTACTTC
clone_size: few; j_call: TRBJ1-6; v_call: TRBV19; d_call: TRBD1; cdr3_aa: CASGLGTVGSPLHF; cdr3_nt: TGTGCCAGTGGCCTGGGGACAGTTGGATCACCCCTCCACTTT
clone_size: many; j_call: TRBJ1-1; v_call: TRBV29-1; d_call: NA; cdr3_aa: CSVTDSLLTEAFF; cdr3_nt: TGCAGCGTTACGGACAGTCTCCTCACTGAAGCTTTCTTT
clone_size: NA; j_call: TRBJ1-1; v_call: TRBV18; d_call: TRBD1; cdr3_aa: CASSPRNQGQGMSTEAFF; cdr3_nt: TGTGCCAGCTCACCAAGAAATCAGGGACAGGGTATGAGCACTGAAGCTTTCTTT
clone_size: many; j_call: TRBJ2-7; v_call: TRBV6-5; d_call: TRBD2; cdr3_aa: CAGAGLAGVRHEQYF; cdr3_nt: TGTGCCGGGGCGGGACTAGCGGGAGTTCGCCACGAGCAGTACTTC
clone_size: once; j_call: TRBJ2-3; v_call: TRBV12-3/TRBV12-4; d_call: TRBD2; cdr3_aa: CASSFRGADTQYF; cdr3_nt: TGTGCCAGCAGTTTTCGGGGGGCAGATACGCAGTATTTT
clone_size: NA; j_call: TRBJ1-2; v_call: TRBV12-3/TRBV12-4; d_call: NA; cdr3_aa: CASSLSSGLGGYGYTF; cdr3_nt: TGTGCCAGCAGTTTAAGTTCCGGACTGGGGGGCTATGGCTACACCTTC
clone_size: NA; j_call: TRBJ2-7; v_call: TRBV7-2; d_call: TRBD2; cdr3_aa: CASSFGLAPSYEQYF; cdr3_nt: TGTGCCAGCAGCTTCGGACTAGCTCCCTCCTACGAGCAGTACTTC
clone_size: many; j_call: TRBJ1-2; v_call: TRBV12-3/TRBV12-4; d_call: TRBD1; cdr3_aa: CASRTTGEGRGGYTF; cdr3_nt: TGTGCCAGCAGAACAACAGGGGAGGGGCGGGGTGGCTACACCTTC